This TCR beta chain was identified in a study of OX40 agonist ivuxolimab in advanced cancers. Findings and caveats of the study: The authors also found low normalized T-cell clonal expansion in some nonresponders.

The protocol was immunoSEQ multiplex PCR, while the TCRdb copy is restricted to in-frame clones and leaves out a portion. The sample lists about 37,000 clones; about 90% were seen once. As to this clone: The antigen remains undetermined.

Looked up from germline, CDR1 is MNHNY and CDR2 is SVGAGI (reference sequence). The CDR3 spans 15 residues. Trimming took off 2 bases at V and 7 bases at J, with 12 bases between the two ends. The receptor was derived from an adult with an advanced solid tumor such as melanoma, head and neck, liver or kidney cancer. This specimen was CD4+ or CD8+ T cells sorted from blood, taken in a trial of the OX40 agonist ivuxolimab. The chain links TRBV6-6 to TRBJ1-6; D is perhaps TRBD1 (5 bases). CDR3: CASSYPGQDNSPLHF. DNA for the CDR3: TGTGCCAGCAGTTACCCAGGGCAAGACAATTCACCCCTCCACTTT.